The T cell receptor beta chain under discussion was sequenced for a study of spatial heterogeneity in lung cancer. Whole-study context: Counts of TCR transcripts in tumor regions correlated strongly with a T cell module score (derived from matched bulk RNA-seq). Raw reads contained each unique TCR and UMI combination more than ten times on average. General study results and limits: Counts of expanded alpha and beta TCRs within tumors tracked the tumor nonsynonymous mutation count.

TCRdb re-called the 5' RACE reads through MiXCR, storing one row per CDR3 protein. The sample includes about 7,500 distinct CDR3 sequences, more than 10% of them seen just once. The sample holds many counts of this clonotype. The antigen remains undetermined. V was trimmed by 1 base and J by 0 bases, leaving 8 bases between them. In germline, CDR1 is SGHRS, CDR2 YFSETQ. The CDR3 is 14 amino acids. This sample's time point: sample taken at primary tumor resection. The approximately 69 donors had untreated early-stage non-small cell lung cancer. The study sequenced unsorted whole RNA from tumor, nontumor lung or frozen PBMC.

The starting material was lung tumor tissue, obtained at surgery. This sequence was found in a male donor with early-stage non-small cell lung cancer. V is TRBV5-1 and J is TRBJ2-7; no firm D call. The CDR3 DNA is TGCGCCAGCAGCTTGAAGTGGGACTCCTACGAGCAGTACTTC. Protein sequence: CASSLKWDSYEQYF.